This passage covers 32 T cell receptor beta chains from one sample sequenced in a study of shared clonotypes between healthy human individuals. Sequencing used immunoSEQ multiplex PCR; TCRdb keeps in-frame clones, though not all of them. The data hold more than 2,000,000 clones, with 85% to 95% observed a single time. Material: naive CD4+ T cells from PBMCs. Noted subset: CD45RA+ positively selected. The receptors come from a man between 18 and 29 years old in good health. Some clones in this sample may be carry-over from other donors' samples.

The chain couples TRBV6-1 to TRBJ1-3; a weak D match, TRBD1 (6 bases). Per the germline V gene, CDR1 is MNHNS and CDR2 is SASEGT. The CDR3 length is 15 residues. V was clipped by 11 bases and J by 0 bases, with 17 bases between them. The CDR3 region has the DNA TGTGCCCACTCCGGGGGGGCCAACTCTGGAAACACCATATATTTT. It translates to CAHSGGANSGNTIYF.

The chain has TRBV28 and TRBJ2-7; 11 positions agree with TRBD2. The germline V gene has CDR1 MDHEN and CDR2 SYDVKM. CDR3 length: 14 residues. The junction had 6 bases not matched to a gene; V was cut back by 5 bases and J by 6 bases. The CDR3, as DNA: TGTGCCAGCAGTCGCCTAGCGGGAGGTTCCGAGCAGTACTTC. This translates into CASSRLAGGSEQYF.

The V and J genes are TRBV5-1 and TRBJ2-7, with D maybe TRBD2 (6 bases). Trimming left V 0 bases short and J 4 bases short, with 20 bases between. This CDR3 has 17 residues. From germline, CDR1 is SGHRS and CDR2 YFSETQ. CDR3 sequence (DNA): TGCGCCAGCAGCTTGGGCTCCGGGAGTCCTGGGAGGTACGAGCAGTACTTC. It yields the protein CASSLGSGSPGRYEQYF.

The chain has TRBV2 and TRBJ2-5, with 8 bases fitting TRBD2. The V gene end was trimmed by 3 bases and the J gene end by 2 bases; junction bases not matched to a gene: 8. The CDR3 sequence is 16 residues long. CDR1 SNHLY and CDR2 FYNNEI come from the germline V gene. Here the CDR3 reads CASSDRAGGGQETQYF. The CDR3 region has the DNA TGTGCCAGCAGTGACAGGGCGGGAGGAGGGCAAGAGACCCAGTACTTC. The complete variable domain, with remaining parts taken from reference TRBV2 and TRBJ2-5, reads EPEVTQTPSHQVTQMGQEVILRCVPISNHLYFYWYRQILGQKVEFLVSFYNNEISEKSEIFDDQFSVERPDGSNFTLKIRSTKLEDSAMYFCASSDRAGGGQETQYFGPGTRLLVL.

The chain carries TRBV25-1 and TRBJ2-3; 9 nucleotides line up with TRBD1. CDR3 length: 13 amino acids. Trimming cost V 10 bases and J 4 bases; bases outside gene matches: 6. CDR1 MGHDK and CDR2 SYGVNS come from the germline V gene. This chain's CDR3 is CATVQGAADTQYF. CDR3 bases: TGTGCCACCGTACAGGGGGCGGCAGATACGCAGTATTTT.

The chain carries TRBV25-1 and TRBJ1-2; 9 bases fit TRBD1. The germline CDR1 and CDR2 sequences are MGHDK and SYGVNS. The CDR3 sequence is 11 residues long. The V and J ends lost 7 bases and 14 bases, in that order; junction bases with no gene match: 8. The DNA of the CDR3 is TGTGCCAGCACCCGGGACAGGGAGAGGACCTTC. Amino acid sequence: CASTRDRERTF.

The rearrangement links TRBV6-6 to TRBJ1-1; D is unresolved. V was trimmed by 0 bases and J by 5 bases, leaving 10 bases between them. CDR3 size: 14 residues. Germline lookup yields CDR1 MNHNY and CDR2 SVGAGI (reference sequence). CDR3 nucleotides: TGTGCCAGCAGTTACTCCATCGGGATAACTGAAGCTTTCTTT. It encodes CASSYSIGITEAFF.

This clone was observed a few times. The CDR3 region has the DNA TGTGCCAGTAGTATGACCCCAGGGCAGGGAGCTTTCTTT. This gives the protein CASSMTPGQGAFF. The rearrangement uses TRBV19 and TRBJ1-1, with D perhaps TRBD1 (5 bases). V was clipped by 3 bases and J by 10 bases, with 15 bases between them. This CDR3 spans 13 amino acids. Germline V gene sequence: CDR1 LNHDA, CDR2 SQIVND (reference sequence). Full variable domain (missing parts from reference TRBV19 and TRBJ1-1): DGGITQSPKYLFRKEGQNVTLSCEQNLNHDAMYWYRQDPGQGLRLIYYSQIVNDFQKGDIAEGYSVSREKKESFPLTVTSAQKNPTAFYLCASSMTPGQGAFFGQGTRLTVV.

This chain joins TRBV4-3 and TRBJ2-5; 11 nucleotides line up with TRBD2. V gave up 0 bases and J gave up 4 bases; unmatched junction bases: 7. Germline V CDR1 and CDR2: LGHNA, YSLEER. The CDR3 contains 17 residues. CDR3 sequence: CASSQDLGLAGTETQYF. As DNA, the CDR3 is TGCGCCAGCAGCCAAGACCTTGGACTAGCGGGTACAGAGACCCAGTACTTC.

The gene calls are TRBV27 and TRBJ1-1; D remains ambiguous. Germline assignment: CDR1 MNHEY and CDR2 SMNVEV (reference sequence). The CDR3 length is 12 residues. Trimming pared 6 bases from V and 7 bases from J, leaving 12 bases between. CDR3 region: CASSSPPGEAFF. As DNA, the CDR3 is TGTGCCAGCAGCAGTCCCCCGGGTGAAGCTTTCTTT.

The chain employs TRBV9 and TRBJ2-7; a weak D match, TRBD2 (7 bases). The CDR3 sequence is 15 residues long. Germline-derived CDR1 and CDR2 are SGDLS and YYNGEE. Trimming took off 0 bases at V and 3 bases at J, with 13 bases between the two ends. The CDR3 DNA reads TGTGCCAGCAGCGTAGGAGGGGGGGTTAGCTACGAGCAGTACTTC. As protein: CASSVGGGVSYEQYF.

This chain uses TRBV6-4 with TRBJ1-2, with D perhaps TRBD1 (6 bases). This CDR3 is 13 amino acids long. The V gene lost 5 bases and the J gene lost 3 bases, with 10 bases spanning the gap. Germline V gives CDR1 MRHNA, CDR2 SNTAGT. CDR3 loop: CASSQQGHYGYTF. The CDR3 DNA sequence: TGTGCCAGCAGTCAACAGGGACACTATGGCTACACCTTC.

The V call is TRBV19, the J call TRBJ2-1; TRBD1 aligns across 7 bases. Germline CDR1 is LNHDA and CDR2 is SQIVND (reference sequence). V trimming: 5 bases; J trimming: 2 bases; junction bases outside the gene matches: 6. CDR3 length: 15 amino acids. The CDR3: CASSSQGDPYNEQFF. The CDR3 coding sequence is TGTGCCAGTAGTTCCCAGGGGGACCCCTACAATGAGCAGTTCTTC.

This CDR3 is CASSLLRTSGSFHEQFF. The CDR3 DNA is TGTGCCAGCAGCTTACTTAGAACTAGCGGGAGTTTTCATGAGCAGTTCTTC. J is TRBJ2-1 and V is TRBV5-8; 11 bases match TRBD2. Germline values: CDR1 SGHTS, CDR2 YDEGEE. The CDR3 loop spans 17 amino acids. The junction had 12 bases not matched to a gene; V was cut back by 2 bases and J by 8 bases.

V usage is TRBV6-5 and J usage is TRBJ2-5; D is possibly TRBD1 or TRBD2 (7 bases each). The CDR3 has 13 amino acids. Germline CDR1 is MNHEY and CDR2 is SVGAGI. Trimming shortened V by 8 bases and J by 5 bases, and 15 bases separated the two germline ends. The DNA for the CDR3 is TGTGCCAGCCGTCCGCAGGGGGGGGAGACCCAGTACTTC. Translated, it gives CASRPQGGETQYF.

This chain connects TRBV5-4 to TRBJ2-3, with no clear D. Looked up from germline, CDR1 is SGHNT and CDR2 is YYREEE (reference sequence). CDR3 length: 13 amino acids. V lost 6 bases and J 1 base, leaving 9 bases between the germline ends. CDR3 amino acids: CASNSRGTDTQYF. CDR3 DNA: TGTGCCAGCAACTCAAGGGGCACAGATACGCAGTATTTT.

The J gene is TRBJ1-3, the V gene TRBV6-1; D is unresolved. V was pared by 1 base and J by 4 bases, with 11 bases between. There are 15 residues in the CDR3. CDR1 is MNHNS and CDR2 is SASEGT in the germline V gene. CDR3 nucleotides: TGTGCCAGCAGTGAAGGTGGTTCAGGCGGAAACACCATATATTTT. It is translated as CASSEGGSGGNTIYF.

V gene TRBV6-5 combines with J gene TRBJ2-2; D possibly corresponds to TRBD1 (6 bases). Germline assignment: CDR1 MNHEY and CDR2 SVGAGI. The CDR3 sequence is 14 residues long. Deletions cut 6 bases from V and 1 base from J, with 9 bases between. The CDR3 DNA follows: TGTGCCAGCAGACCAGGGGTGAACACCGGGGAGCTGTTTTTT. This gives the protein CASRPGVNTGELFF.

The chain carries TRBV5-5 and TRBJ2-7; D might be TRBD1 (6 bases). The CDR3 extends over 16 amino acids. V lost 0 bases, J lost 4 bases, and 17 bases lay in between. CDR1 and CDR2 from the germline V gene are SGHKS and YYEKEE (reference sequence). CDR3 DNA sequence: TGTGCCAGCAGCTTGGTGTTGGGGGCCGGTAGGTACGAGCAGTACTTC. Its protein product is CASSLVLGAGRYEQYF.

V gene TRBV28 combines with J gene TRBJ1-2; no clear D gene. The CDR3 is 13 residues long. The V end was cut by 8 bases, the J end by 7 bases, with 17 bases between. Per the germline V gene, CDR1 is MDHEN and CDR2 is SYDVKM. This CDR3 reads CASLLPPVGGYTF. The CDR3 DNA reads TGTGCCAGCCTCCTTCCCCCCGTCGGTGGCTACACCTTC.

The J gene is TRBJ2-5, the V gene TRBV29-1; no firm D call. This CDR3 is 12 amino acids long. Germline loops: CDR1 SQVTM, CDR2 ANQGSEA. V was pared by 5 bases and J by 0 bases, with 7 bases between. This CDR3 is CSVPAYQETQYF. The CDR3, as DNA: TGCAGCGTTCCCGCGTACCAAGAGACCCAGTACTTC.

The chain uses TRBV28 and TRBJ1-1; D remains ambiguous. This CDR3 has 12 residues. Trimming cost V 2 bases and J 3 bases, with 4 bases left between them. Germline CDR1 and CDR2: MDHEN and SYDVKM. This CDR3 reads CASSLRHTEAFF. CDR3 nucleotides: TGTGCCAGCAGTTTAAGGCACACTGAAGCTTTCTTT. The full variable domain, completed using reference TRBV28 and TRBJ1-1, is DVKVTQSSRYLVKRTGEKVFLECVQDMDHENMFWYRQDPGLGLRLIYFSYDVKMKEKGDIPEGYSVSREKKERFSLILESASTNQTSMYLCASSLRHTEAFFGQGTRLTVV.

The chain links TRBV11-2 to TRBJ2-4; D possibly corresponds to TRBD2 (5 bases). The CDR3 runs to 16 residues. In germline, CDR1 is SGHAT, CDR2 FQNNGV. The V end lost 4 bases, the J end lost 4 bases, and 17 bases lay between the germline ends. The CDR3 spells CASSSPTGILKNIQYF. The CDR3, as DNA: TGTGCCAGCAGCTCCCCGACCGGGATCCTGAAAAACATTCAGTACTTC.

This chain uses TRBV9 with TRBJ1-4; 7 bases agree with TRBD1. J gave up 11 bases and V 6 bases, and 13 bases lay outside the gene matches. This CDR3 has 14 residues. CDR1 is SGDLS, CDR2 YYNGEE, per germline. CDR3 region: CASTLGGSGGKLFF. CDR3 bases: TGTGCCAGCACCTTAGGGGGCAGCGGTGGCAAACTGTTTTTT.

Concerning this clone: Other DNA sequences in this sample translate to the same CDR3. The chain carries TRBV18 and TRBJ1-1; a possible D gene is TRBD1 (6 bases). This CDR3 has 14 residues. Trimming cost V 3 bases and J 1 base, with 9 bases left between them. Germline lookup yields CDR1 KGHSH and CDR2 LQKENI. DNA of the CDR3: TGTGCCAGCTCACCGGCGGGGGCGAACACTGAAGCTTTCTTT. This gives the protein CASSPAGANTEAFF.

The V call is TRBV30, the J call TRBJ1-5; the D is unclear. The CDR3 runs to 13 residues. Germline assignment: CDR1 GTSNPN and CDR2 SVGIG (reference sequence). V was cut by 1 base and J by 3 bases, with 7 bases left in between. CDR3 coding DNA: TGTGCCTGGAGTGCGGCATCCAATCAGCCCCAGCATTTT. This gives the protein CAWSAASNQPQHF. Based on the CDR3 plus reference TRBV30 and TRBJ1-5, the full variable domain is SQTIHQWPATLVQPVGSPLSLECTVEGTSNPNLYWYRQAAGRGLQLLFYSVGIGQISSEVPQNLSASRPQDRQFILSSKKLLLSDSGFYLCAWSAASNQPQHFGDGTRLSIL.

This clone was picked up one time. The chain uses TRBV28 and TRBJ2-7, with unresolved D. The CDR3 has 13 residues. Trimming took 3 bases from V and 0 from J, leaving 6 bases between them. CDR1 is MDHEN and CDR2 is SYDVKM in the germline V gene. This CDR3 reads CASSLYPSYEQYF. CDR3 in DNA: TGTGCCAGCAGTTTGTATCCCTCCTACGAGCAGTACTTC. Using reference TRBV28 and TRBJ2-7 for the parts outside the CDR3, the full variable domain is DVKVTQSSRYLVKRTGEKVFLECVQDMDHENMFWYRQDPGLGLRLIYFSYDVKMKEKGDIPEGYSVSREKKERFSLILESASTNQTSMYLCASSLYPSYEQYFGPGTRLTVT.

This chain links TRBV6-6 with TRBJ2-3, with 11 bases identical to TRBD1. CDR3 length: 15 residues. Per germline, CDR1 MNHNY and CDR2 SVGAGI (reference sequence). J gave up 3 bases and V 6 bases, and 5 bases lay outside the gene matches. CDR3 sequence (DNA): TGTGCCAGCAGAAACCGGGACAGGGGGACAGATACGCAGTATTTT. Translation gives CASRNRDRGTDTQYF.

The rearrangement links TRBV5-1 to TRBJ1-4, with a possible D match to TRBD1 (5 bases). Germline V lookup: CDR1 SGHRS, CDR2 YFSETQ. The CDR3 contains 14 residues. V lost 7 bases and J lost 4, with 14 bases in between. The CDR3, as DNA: TGCGCCAGCGGGACGGAAGGGCGTAATGAAAAACTGTTTTTT. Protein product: CASGTEGRNEKLFF.

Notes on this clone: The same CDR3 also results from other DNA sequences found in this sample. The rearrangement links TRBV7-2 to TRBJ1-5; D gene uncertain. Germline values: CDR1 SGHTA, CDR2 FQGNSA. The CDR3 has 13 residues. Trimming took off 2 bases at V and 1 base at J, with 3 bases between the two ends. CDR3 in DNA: TGTGCCAGCAGCTTACAGAGCAATCAGCCCCAGCATTTT. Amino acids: CASSLQSNQPQHF.

Here the CDR3 DNA reads TGTGCCATCAGGGGACAGGGGGCGGGAGAGACCCAGTACTTC. This gives the protein CAIRGQGAGETQYF. The chain links TRBV10-3 to TRBJ2-5; 12 nucleotides agree with TRBD1. Germline V gene lookup returns CDR1 ENHRY and CDR2 SYGVKD. V dropped 6 bases and J dropped 4; count of bases not matched to a gene: 3. The CDR3 spans 14 residues.

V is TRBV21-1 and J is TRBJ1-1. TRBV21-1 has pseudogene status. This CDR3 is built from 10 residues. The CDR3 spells CASSLSAAFF. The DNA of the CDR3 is TGTGCCAGCAGTCTGAGCGCTGCTTTCTTT.